These 29 T cell receptor beta chains came from one sample sequenced in a study of blood T cells in healthy people across ages. Then a second PCR, running about 7 to 11 cycles, was carried out with a sample-barcoded 5' primer and a J-beta primer mix. From the 5' RACE reads, TCRdb called clonotypes with MiXCR, one entry per CDR3 protein. This table has about 1.5 million distinct CDR3 sequences, around 40% appearing once. The sequenced sample consisted of blood. The receptors shown here come from a woman between 18 and 29 years old in good health.

The chain is built from TRBV6-2 or TRBV6-3 and TRBJ1-1; D uncertain. CDR1 is MNHEY, CDR2 SVGEGT, per germline. V lost 8 bases to trimming and J lost 1 base, with 17 bases between them. This CDR3 region has 15 residues. CDR3 protein: CASSRTARKNTEAFF. The CDR3 bases are TGTGCCAGCTCTCGTACCGCCAGGAAGAACACTGAAGCTTTCTTT.

This chain links TRBV7-2 with TRBJ2-5; possible D gene TRBD2, 5 bases. This CDR3 spans 13 amino acids. The V and J ends lost 7 bases and 3 bases respectively, with 12 bases between them. Germline loops: CDR1 SGHTA, CDR2 FQGNSA. The DNA for the CDR3 is TGTGCCAGCACCCCTCGGCGGGAAGAGACCCAGTACTTC. It yields the protein CASTPRREETQYF.

The gene calls are TRBV7-9 and TRBJ1-3, with 7 nucleotides matching TRBD1. Per germline, CDR1 SEHNR and CDR2 FQNEAQ (reference sequence). The CDR3 loop spans 15 amino acids. The V segment lost 2 bases and the J segment 2 bases; nucleotides outside the gene matches: 3. The CDR3 here is CASSLLQGTGNTIYF. The CDR3 DNA reads TGTGCCAGCAGCTTATTACAGGGGACTGGAAACACCATATATTTT.

As for this clonotype: A much larger clone sits a single nucleotide away, making a read error possible. The genes are TRBV3-1 and TRBJ2-7; the D is unclear. The germline gives CDR1 LGHDT, CDR2 YNNKEL (reference sequence). There are 14 residues in the CDR3. The CDR3 sequence is CASSQDWTSHEQYF. The CDR3 nucleotides read TGTGCCAGCAGCCAAGACTGGACCTCCCACGAGCAGTACTTC.

The genes are TRBV6-2 or TRBV6-3 and TRBJ2-5, with TRBD2 as a possible D gene (5 bases). Trimming stripped 2 bases from V and 3 bases from J, with 13 bases between. Germline CDR1 MNHEY, CDR2 SVGEGT. There are 15 residues in the CDR3. The CDR3 spells CASSYEGHFEETQYF. CDR3 sequence (DNA): TGTGCCAGCAGTTACGAGGGCCACTTTGAAGAGACCCAGTACTTC.

This chain connects TRBV9 to TRBJ2-7, with TRBD1 as a possible D gene (6 bases). There are 17 residues in the CDR3. The V gene lost 2 bases and the J gene lost 6 bases, with 24 bases spanning the gap. The germline gives CDR1 SGDLS, CDR2 YYNGEE. The CDR3 loop is CASSVSPGHKIPCEQYF. DNA of the CDR3: TGTGCCAGCAGCGTCAGCCCGGGACACAAAATACCCTGCGAGCAGTACTTC.

With respect to this clonotype: A read error may explain this, as a much larger clone is one base away. The rearrangement uses TRBV5-1 and TRBJ2-3; unclear D gene. Deletions cut 1 base from V and 6 bases from J, with 9 bases between. The CDR3 contains 13 residues. CDR1 is SGHRS, CDR2 YFSETQ, per germline. The CDR3 here is CASSLLVEDTQYF. The CDR3 DNA reads as TGCGCCAGCAGCTTGCTTGTGGAGGATACGCAGTATTTT.

This rearrangement joins TRBV20-1 to TRBJ2-2; D is ambiguous. The CDR3 loop spans 13 amino acids. Between the trimmed V and J ends, which lost 6 bases and 1 base, there was a span of 9 bases. Looked up from germline, CDR1 is DFQATT and CDR2 is SNEGSKA (reference sequence). In DNA form, the CDR3 reads TGCAGTGCCCCGGCAAAGAACACCGGGGAGCTGTTTTTT. As protein: CSAPAKNTGELFF.

The V call is TRBV20-1, the J call TRBJ2-7; the match to TRBD2 covers 8 bases. V dropped 3 bases and J dropped 7; count of bases not matched to a gene: 17. This CDR3 has 16 residues. Germline CDR1 is DFQATT and CDR2 is SNEGSKA (reference sequence). CDR3 in DNA: TGCAGTGCTAGCATCCTCACGGGACCCTCGGGAGGGGAGCAGTACTTC. It yields the protein CSASILTGPSGGEQYF.

This rearrangement joins TRBV5-5 to TRBJ2-3; 9 bases agree with TRBD1. Losses at the gene ends were 2 bases for V and 1 base for J; bases not matched to a gene: 2. There are 15 residues in the CDR3. Germline values: CDR1 SGHKS, CDR2 YYEKEE (reference sequence). The CDR3 bases are TGTGCCAGCAGCTTTTGGGACAGGGGCACAGATACGCAGTATTTT. It is translated as CASSFWDRGTDTQYF.

This clonotype was observed a handful of times. V gene TRBV6-5 combines with J gene TRBJ1-5, with a weak D call TRBD1 (5 bases). The CDR3 length is 15 residues. Trimming pared 6 bases from V and 4 bases from J, leaving 16 bases between. Germline values: CDR1 MNHEY, CDR2 SVGAGI. This CDR3 reads CASRSTGTGNQPQHF. In DNA, the CDR3 is TGTGCCAGCAGGTCCACCGGGACGGGGAATCAGCCCCAGCATTTT.

This clonotype turned up a few times. This chain connects TRBV7-9 to TRBJ2-7; D remains ambiguous. This CDR3 is built from 13 residues. V dropped 6 bases and J dropped 5 bases, with 14 bases sitting between them. Looked up from germline, CDR1 is SEHNR and CDR2 is FQNEAQ (reference sequence). The CDR3 DNA reads TGTGCCAGCAGTTCTACTATTACGGACGAGCAGTACTTC. Residues: CASSSTITDEQYF.

This rearrangement joins TRBV28 to TRBJ1-1; D might be TRBD1 (5 bases). With 3 bases removed from V and 4 bases from J, the gap between germline ends came to 12 bases. CDR1 is MDHEN and CDR2 is SYDVKM in the germline V gene. This CDR3 has 14 residues. As DNA, the CDR3 is TGTGCCAGCAGTTTGGGGCGGGTGAGCACTGAAGCTTTCTTT. Its protein is CASSLGRVSTEAFF.

For this clonotype: Germline and junction disagree at one end, which may indicate a read error. The chain employs TRBV6-5 and TRBJ2-1; D unresolved. Germline V gene lookup returns CDR1 MNHEY and CDR2 SVGAGI. There are 12 residues in the CDR3. CDR3 sequence reads: CASSSTYNERFF. The CDR3 nucleotides read TGTGCCAGCAGTTCTACCTACAATGAGCGGTTCTTC.

The sample holds a few counts of this clonotype. This chain connects TRBV5-1 to TRBJ2-3, with D possibly matching TRBD2 (6 bases). Looked up from germline, CDR1 is SGHRS and CDR2 is YFSETQ. Trimming took 1 base from V and 3 from J, leaving 9 bases between them. The CDR3 totals 14 residues. CDR3: CASSLMRETDTQYF. DNA for the CDR3: TGCGCCAGCAGCTTGATGCGGGAAACAGATACGCAGTATTTT.

This clonotype has just one count. The chain links TRBV30 to TRBJ2-1; 7 positions match TRBD2. V lost 2 bases, J lost 4 bases, and 5 bases stayed unmatched. The germline V gene has CDR1 GTSNPN and CDR2 SVGIG (reference sequence). This CDR3 spans 14 amino acids. The CDR3 region has the DNA TGTGCCTGGAGTACCCTAGCGGCATACAATGAGCAGTTCTTC. Residues: CAWSTLAAYNEQFF.

The CDR3 DNA reads as TGTGCCATCAGTGAAGGCAGTGGGAATCAGCCCCAGCATTTT. Residues: CAISEGSGNQPQHF. The chain recombines TRBV10-3 with TRBJ1-5, with D unclear. Germline CDR1 and CDR2: ENHRY and SYGVKD. The germline V and J ends were trimmed by 3 bases and 4 bases, with 10 bases remaining between them. This CDR3 comprises 14 residues.

Regarding this clonotype: A much larger clone sits a single nucleotide away, making a read error possible. The chain combines TRBV20-1 with TRBJ2-7; D could derive from TRBD1 or TRBD2 (6 bases each). CDR1 and CDR2 from the germline V gene are DFQATT and SNEGSKA (reference sequence). The CDR3 is made up of 15 amino acids. CDR3 nucleotides: TGCAGTGCTAGAGATATGACAGGAGGGAGCTACAAGCAGTACTTC. Encoded protein: CSARDMTGGSYKQYF.

This clonotype was seen many times. The V and J genes are TRBV12-3 or TRBV12-4 and TRBJ2-2, with D possibly matching TRBD2 (6 bases). Trimming removed 0 bases at V and 1 base at J, with 6 bases between. CDR3 length equals 15 residues. CDR3 protein: CASSLAGRNTGELFF. The DNA for the CDR3 is TGTGCCAGCAGTTTAGCCGGGAGGAACACCGGGGAGCTGTTTTTT.

The chain couples TRBV20-1 to TRBJ2-1; maybe TRBD2 (6 bases). The CDR3 runs to 16 residues. V lost 0 bases, J lost 0 bases, and 12 bases lay in between. Germline CDR1 and CDR2: DFQATT and SNEGSKA (reference sequence). CDR3 sequence reads: CSARDRPGSSYNEQFF. Here the CDR3 DNA reads TGCAGTGCTAGAGATCGCCCCGGGAGCTCCTACAATGAGCAGTTCTTC.

The V call is TRBV7-9, the J call TRBJ1-5; D gene uncertain. The V gene lost 2 bases and the J gene lost 9 bases, with 8 bases spanning the gap. The germline CDR1 and CDR2 sequences are SEHNR and FQNEAQ (reference sequence). CDR3 length equals 12 residues. The CDR3, as DNA: TGTGCCAGCAGCTTACCCGGTCGGCCCCAGCATTTT. Its translation is CASSLPGRPQHF.

This clonotype was counted a few times. The chain is built from TRBV12-3 or TRBV12-4 and TRBJ2-3; D is uncertain. The length of the CDR3 is 16 residues. V lost 5 bases to trimming and J lost 3 bases, with 18 bases between them. The CDR3 nucleotides read TGTGCCAGCAGTAACCCCCCGGTGTATAGGACAGATACGCAGTATTTT. It translates to CASSNPPVYRTDTQYF.

The chain joins TRBV7-9 to TRBJ2-4; D is unresolved. CDR1 and CDR2 (germline): SEHNR, FQNEAQ (reference sequence). V shed 7 bases and J shed 0 bases, with 28 bases lying between them. The CDR3 is made up of 20 amino acids. This CDR3 reads CASNILFSESPKKAKNIQYF. DNA of the CDR3: TGTGCCAGCAACATACTCTTCTCCGAGTCTCCAAAAAAAGCCAAAAACATTCAGTACTTC. Drawing the rest from reference TRBV7-9 and TRBJ2-4, the complete variable domain is DTGVSQNPRHKITKRGQNVTFRCDPISEHNRLYWYRQTLGQGPEFLTYFQNEAQLEKSRLLSDRFSAERPKGSFSTLEIQRTEQGDSAMYLCASNILFSESPKKAKNIQYFGAGTRLSVL.

The J gene is TRBJ1-6, the V gene TRBV20-1; no clear D gene. CDR1 is DFQATT and CDR2 is SNEGSKA in the germline V gene (reference sequence). V was shortened by 2 bases and J by 10 bases, with 12 bases between the two germline ends. CDR3 length equals 13 residues. In nucleotides, the CDR3 is TGCAGTGCTAGAATGACTTCGGGGTCACCCCTCCACTTT. It specifies CSARMTSGSPLHF.

Here the CDR3 DNA reads TGTGCCAGCTCACCTCTACAGGGGGGCACAGATACGCAGTATTTT. Its translation: CASSPLQGGTDTQYF. The chain couples TRBV18 to TRBJ2-3, with 8 bases aligning to TRBD1. CDR1 and CDR2 from the germline V gene are KGHSH and LQKENI. This CDR3 has 15 residues. V was clipped by 3 bases and J by 1 base; unmatched bases: 3.

The chain carries TRBV6-2 or TRBV6-3 and TRBJ2-5; D possibly corresponds to TRBD1 (6 bases). The V end lost 2 bases, the J end lost 0 bases, and 16 bases lay between the germline ends. Germline V gives CDR1 MNHEY, CDR2 SVGEGT. The CDR3 runs 17 residues. DNA of the CDR3: TGTGCCAGCAGTTACAGCGCGCGGACAGCTTACCAAGAGACCCAGTACTTC. It specifies CASSYSARTAYQETQYF.

Regarding this clonotype: Mismatch with germline at one junction end may stem from a read error. The rearrangement uses TRBV29-1 and TRBJ2-2; 10 nucleotides match TRBD2. The CDR3 contains 15 residues. CDR1 and CDR2 (germline): SQVTM, ANQGSEA. CDR3 protein: CGVGRLAGDTGELFF. The CDR3 nucleotides read TGCGGCGTCGGACGACTAGCGGGCGATACCGGGGAGCTGTTTTTT.

V gene TRBV20-1 combines with J gene TRBJ2-1, with D perhaps given as TRBD1 or TRBD2 (5 bases each). Trimming cost V 6 bases and J 10 bases, with 13 bases left between them. This CDR3 comprises 11 residues. Germline V gene sequence: CDR1 DFQATT, CDR2 SNEGSKA (reference sequence). The CDR3 region has the DNA TGCAGTGCCCTGAGAGGGGAAGAGCAGTTCTTC. Translating gives CSALRGEEQFF.

Here the CDR3 reads CASSLDPWNTEAFF. CDR3 bases: TGCGCCAGCAGCTTGGATCCGTGGAACACTGAAGCTTTCTTT. The chain couples TRBV5-1 to TRBJ1-1, with D unresolved. The CDR3 has 14 residues. CDR1 SGHRS and CDR2 YFSETQ come from the germline V gene. The ends were cut back, 0 bases at V and 1 base at J, with 7 bases in the middle.